What follows describes a single TCR beta chain. Its specificity is unknown. Specified time point: cycle 4 day 1 (C4D1), after 6 weeks of nivolumab. Relapses following autologous stem cell transplantation were seen in all patients, with brentuximab vedotin exposure varying. This sample was taken from a study of PD-1 blockade in classical Hodgkin lymphoma. Study results and caveats: Relapsed/refractory patients reportedly had the lowest baseline TCR diversity, below newly diagnosed patients, who were below healthy donors.

The table came from immunoSEQ multiplex PCR; TCRdb's copy has only in-frame clones and leaves some out. The sample carries about 64,000 clones, 85% to 95% recorded once. Germline CDR1 is SGHAT and CDR2 is FQNNGV. The CDR3 covers 12 residues. V lost 0 bases to trimming and J lost 4 bases, with 2 bases between them. The J gene is TRBJ2-3, the V gene TRBV11-2; no clear D gene. This sequence was found in a human donor with classical Hodgkin lymphoma. Source: peripheral blood mononuclear cells (PBMCs), taken before the fourth cycle of nivolumab. Here the CDR3 DNA reads TGTGCCAGCAGCTTAGATCCAGATACGCAGTATTTT. Amino acid sequence: CASSLDPDTQYF.